This T cell receptor beta chain was sequenced during a study of T cells in Graves' hyperthyroidism and ophthalmopathy. General study points: Ophthalmopathy got predicted by the model a median around 6.8 months before its onset.

In this sample, this clonotype turned up a few times. As yet, its antigen is unknown. This CDR3 comprises 16 residues. Germline CDR1 LNHDA, CDR2 SQIVND (reference sequence). The ends were cut back, 7 bases at V and 0 bases at J, with 16 bases in the middle. Amplification yielded TCR beta CDR3 regions, with RNA transcripts as the source. The primer set for the first-round RT-PCR of the TCR CDR3 was HTBI. Using its own MiXCR run on the multiplex PCR reads, TCRdb lists one record per CDR3 protein. The top ten clones hold about 7.8% of a sample with around 540,000 distinct CDR3 sequences, 40% to 55% of them seen once. Reasons for excluding patients were uncontrolled infection, other autoimmune disease, pregnancy or lactation. Diagnoses were made from clinical symptoms, serum measures (thyroxine and TRAb), thyroid ultrasound and orbital computed tomography.

This chain connects TRBV19 to TRBJ1-3, with D unresolved. The sequenced sample was peripheral blood or thyroid tissue (not recorded which). This clonotype originated in a woman under 30 with Graves' hyperthyroidism. CDR3 amino acids: CASNLARRSSGNTIYF. The CDR3 DNA is TGTGCCAGTAATCTGGCCCGACGTTCCTCTGGAAACACCATATATTTT.